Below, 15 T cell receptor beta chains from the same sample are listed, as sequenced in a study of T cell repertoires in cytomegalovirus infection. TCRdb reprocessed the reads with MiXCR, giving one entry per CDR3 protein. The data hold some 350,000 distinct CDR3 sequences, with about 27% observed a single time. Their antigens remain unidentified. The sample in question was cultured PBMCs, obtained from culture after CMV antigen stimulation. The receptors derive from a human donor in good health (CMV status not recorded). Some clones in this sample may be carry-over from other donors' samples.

Here the CDR3 DNA reads TGTGCCAGCAGCGGACGAAAGGAGACCCAGTACTTC. Amino acid sequence: CASSGRKETQYF. The chain joins TRBV7-6 to TRBJ2-5; D is undetermined. V lost 5 bases, J lost 5 bases, and 9 bases lay in between. The CDR3 is 12 residues long. Germline CDR1 SGHVS, CDR2 FNYEAQ.

The CDR3 is CASSLNPFMTVAGGPETGELFF. The CDR3 DNA sequence: TGTGCCAGCAGCTTGAATCCCTTCATGACTGTAGCGGGGGGGCCGGAAACCGGGGAGCTGTTTTTT. The V and J genes are TRBV5-4 and TRBJ2-2; 11 nucleotides agree with TRBD2. Germline CDR1 reads SGHNT; CDR2 reads YYREEE (reference sequence). With V trimmed by 1 base and J by 5 bases, 22 bases remained unmatched. The CDR3 has 22 residues.

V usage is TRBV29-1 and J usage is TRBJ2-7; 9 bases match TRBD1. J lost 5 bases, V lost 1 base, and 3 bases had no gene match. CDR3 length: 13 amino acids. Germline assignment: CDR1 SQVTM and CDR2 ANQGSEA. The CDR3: CSVEGQGGHEQYF. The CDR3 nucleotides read TGCAGCGTTGAAGGACAGGGGGGCCACGAGCAGTACTTC.

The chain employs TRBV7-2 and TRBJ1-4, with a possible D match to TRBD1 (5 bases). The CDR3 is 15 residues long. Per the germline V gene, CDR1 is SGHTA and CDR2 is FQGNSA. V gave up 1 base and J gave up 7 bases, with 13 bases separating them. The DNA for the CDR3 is TGTGCCAGCAGCTTAGTCGCCCAGGGAATTGAAAAACTGTTTTTT. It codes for CASSLVAQGIEKLFF.

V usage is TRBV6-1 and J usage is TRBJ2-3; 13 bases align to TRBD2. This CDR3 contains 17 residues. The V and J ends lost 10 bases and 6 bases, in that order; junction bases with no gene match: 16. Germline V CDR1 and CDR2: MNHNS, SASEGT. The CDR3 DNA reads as TGTGCCACTACAACACGGACTAGCGGGGGCCCCCCGGATACGCAGTATTTT. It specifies CATTTRTSGGPPDTQYF.

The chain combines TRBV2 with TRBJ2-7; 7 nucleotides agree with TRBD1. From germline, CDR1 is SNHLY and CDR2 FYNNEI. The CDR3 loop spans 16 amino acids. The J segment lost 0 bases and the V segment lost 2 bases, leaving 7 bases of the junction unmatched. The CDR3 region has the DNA TGTGCCAGCAGTGAATTTCTCGGGACAGTCTCCTACGAGCAGTACTTC. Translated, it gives CASSEFLGTVSYEQYF.

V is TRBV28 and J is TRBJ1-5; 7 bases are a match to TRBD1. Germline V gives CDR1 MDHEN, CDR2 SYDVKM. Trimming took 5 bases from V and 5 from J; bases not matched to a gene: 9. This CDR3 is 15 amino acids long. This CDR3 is CASSEDREGHQPQHF. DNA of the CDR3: TGTGCCAGCAGTGAAGACAGGGAGGGTCATCAGCCCCAGCATTTT.

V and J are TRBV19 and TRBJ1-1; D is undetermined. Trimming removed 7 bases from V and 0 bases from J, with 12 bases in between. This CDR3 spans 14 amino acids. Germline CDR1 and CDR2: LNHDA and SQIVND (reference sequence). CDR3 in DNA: TGTGCCAGTACCCTCGAATGGGTGAACACTGAAGCTTTCTTT. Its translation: CASTLEWVNTEAFF.

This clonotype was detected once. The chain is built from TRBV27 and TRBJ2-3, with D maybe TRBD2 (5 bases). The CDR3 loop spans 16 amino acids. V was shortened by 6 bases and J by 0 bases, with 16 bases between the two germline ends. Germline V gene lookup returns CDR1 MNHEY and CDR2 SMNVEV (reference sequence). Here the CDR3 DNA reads TGTGCCAGCAGCCGAGCGGCGCAAACTAGCACAGATACGCAGTATTTT. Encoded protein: CASSRAAQTSTDTQYF.

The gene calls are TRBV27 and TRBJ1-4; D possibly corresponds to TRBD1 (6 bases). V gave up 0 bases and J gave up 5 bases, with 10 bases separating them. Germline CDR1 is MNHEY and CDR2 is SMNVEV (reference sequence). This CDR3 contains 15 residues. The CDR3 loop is CASSLSRGANEKLFF. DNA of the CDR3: TGTGCCAGCAGTTTATCCAGGGGTGCAAATGAAAAACTGTTTTTT.

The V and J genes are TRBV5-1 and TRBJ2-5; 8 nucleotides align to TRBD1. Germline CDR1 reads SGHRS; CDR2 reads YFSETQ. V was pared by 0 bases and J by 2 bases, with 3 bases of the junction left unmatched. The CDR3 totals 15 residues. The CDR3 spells CASSLVTGAQETQYF. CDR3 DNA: TGCGCCAGCAGCTTGGTGACAGGGGCGCAAGAGACCCAGTACTTC.

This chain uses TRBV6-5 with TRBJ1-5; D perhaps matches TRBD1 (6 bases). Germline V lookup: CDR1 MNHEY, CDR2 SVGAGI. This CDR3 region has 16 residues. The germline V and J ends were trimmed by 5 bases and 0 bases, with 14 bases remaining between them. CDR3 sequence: CASSLKGQNSNQPQHF. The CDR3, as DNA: TGTGCCAGCAGTCTCAAGGGACAAAATAGCAATCAGCCCCAGCATTTT.

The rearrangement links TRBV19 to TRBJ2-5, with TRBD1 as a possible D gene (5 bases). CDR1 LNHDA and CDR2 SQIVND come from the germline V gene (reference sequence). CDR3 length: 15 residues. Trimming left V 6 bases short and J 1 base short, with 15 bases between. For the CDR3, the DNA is TGTGCCAGTAGCCCTGGACAAAGATTCCAAGAGACCCAGTACTTC. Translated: CASSPGQRFQETQYF.

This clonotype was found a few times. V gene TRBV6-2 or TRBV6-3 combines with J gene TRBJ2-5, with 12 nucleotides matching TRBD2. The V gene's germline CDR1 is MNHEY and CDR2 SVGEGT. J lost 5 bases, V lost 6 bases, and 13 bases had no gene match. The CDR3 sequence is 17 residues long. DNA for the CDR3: TGTGCCAGCAGGGGCCCTAGCGGGAGGGCCAGGGGCGAGACCCAGTACTTC. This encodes CASRGPSGRARGETQYF.

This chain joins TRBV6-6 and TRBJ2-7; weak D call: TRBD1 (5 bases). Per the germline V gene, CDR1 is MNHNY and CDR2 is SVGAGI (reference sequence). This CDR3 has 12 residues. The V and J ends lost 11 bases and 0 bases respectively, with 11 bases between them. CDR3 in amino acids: CASQASSYEQYF. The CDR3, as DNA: TGTGCCTCACAGGCTAGCTCCTACGAGCAGTACTTC.